Listed below are T cell receptor beta chains from one sample, sequenced in a study of Graves' ophthalmopathy and Graves' hyperthyroidism. TCRdb ran MiXCR on the multiplex PCR reads and lists one entry per CDR3 protein. The sample shows some 210,000 distinct CDR3 sequences, around 28% of them seen only once. The sample was peripheral blood. The receptors shown here come from a man aged 50-59 years with Graves' ophthalmopathy. Each CDR3 is given with its conserved first and last residue. D genes are given only for firm matches. Rows may omit the clone size; those that give it use once, few, many or a size class.

d_gene,v_gene,j_gene,abundance,CDR3nt,CDR3aa
TRBD1,TRBV29-1,TRBJ1-1,many,TGCAGCGCGACAGGGGAGGGCACTGAAGCTTTCTTT,CSATGEGTEAFF
-,TRBV12-3/TRBV12-4,TRBJ1-1,-,TGTGCCAGCAATGTAAGGGGAGGCACTGAAGCTTTCTTT,CASNVRGGTEAFF
TRBD1,TRBV6-1,TRBJ1-1,-,TGTGCCATTATACGGGACAGCGGGAACACTGAAGCTTTCTTT,CAIIRDSGNTEAFF
-,TRBV6-2/TRBV6-3,TRBJ1-1,many,TGTGCCAGCAGTTACCGCGCAGGTTTGAACACTGAAGCTTTCTTT,CASSYRAGLNTEAFF
-,TRBV2,TRBJ2-7,many,TGTGCCAGCAGTAAAGGGCCGTACTACGAGCAGTACTTC,CASSKGPYYEQYF
-,TRBV29-1,TRBJ1-1,many,TGCAGCGTGGACGGGACTCCTTCCATGAACACTGAAGCTTTCTTT,CSVDGTPSMNTEAFF
TRBD1,TRBV19,TRBJ2-5,many,TGTGCCAGTAGTATAGAGCGGGACAGGGAATTAGAGACCCAGTACTTC,CASSIERDRELETQYF
-,TRBV10-3,TRBJ2-6,-,TGTGCCATCCGGTCTCCGGGACAATTGACCACCACCTCTGGGGCCAACGTCCTGACTTTC,CAIRSPGQLTTTSGANVLTF
-,TRBV20-1,TRBJ2-5,many,TGCAGTGCTCACCTGCGCGGGGAGACCCAGTACTTC,CSAHLRGETQYF
TRBD1,TRBV14,TRBJ1-1,once,TGTGCCAGCAGCCAAGTAACAGGGGGGACTGAAGCTTTCTTT,CASSQVTGGTEAFF
TRBD2,TRBV29-1,TRBJ2-2,many,TGCAGATGGTTAGCGGGAGGGCCCACCGGGGAGCTGTTTTTT,CRWLAGGPTGELFF
TRBD2,TRBV29-1,TRBJ2-5,many,TGCAGCTGCTCTAGCGGGAGGGCACAAGAGACCCAGTACTTC,CSCSSGRAQETQYF
-,TRBV6-5,TRBJ2-7,-,TGTGCCAGCAGTTACTCCTTTAGCGGAACTACCTACGAGCAGTACTTC,CASSYSFSGTTYEQYF
-,TRBV19,TRBJ2-4,many,TGTGCCAGTAGTATAGGATCACAGACCGGACCGGGGAACATTCAGTACTTC,CASSIGSQTGPGNIQYF
-,TRBV24-1,TRBJ2-5,-,TGTGCCACCAGTGATCGACAGGCCACCGGAGAGACCCAGTACTTC,CATSDRQATGETQYF
-,TRBV12-3/TRBV12-4,TRBJ2-5,-,TGTGCCAGCAGTGTAAGAAGAAAAGGGACGGGCCAAGAGACCCAGTACTTC,CASSVRRKGTGQETQYF
-,TRBV6-5,TRBJ2-2,many,TGTGCCAGCAGTTACGGGGCCGGGGAGCTGTTTTTT,CASSYGAGELFF
TRBD1,TRBV12-3/TRBV12-4,TRBJ2-2,many,TGTGCCAGCAGTTCAACACAGGGGGCAAACACCGGGGAGCTGTTTTTT,CASSSTQGANTGELFF
-,TRBV19,TRBJ1-1,once,TGTGCCAGTAGTAACAACCCCGGGAGAGAAGCTTTCTTT,CASSNNPGREAFF
-,TRBV9,TRBJ2-7,many,TGTGCCAGCAGCCCTCGAGGTAGCGACTACGAGCAGTACTTC,CASSPRGSDYEQYF
-,TRBV7-2,TRBJ1-5,many,TGTGCCAGCAGCTACCAGAACAGTAATCAGCCCCAGCATTTT,CASSYQNSNQPQHF
-,TRBV6-2/TRBV6-3,TRBJ2-7,-,TGTGCCAGCAGCCGAACGTATTCACGGGGGGCCCGCTCCTACGAGCAGTACTTC,CASSRTYSRGARSYEQYF
-,TRBV7-2,TRBJ2-7,-,TGTGCCAGCAGCTCGCAATCCGCCTCCTACGAGCAGTACTTC,CASSSQSASYEQYF
-,TRBV6-2/TRBV6-3,TRBJ2-5,-,TGTGCCAGCAGTGGGCTCGGAGGGGCTACTCAAGAGACCCAGTACTTC,CASSGLGGATQETQYF
-,TRBV4-1,TRBJ1-2,-,TGCGCCAGCAGCCAAGTTTCAGGGGCGGACTATGGCTACACCTTC,CASSQVSGADYGYTF
-,TRBV25-1,TRBJ1-2,many,TGTGCCAGCAAGACGGGGAACTATGGCTACACCTTC,CASKTGNYGYTF
TRBD2,TRBV12-3/TRBV12-4,TRBJ2-2,few,TGTGCCAGCAGTTCCGGGACTAGCGGGGGGCGCCGTAGGACCGGGGAGCTGTTTTTT,CASSSGTSGGRRRTGELFF
-,TRBV20-1,TRBJ1-2,many,TGCAGTGCTAGGATGAACTATGGCTACACCTTC,CSARMNYGYTF
-,TRBV6-5,TRBJ1-5,many,TGTGCCAGCAGCCGGACAGATAGCAATCAGCCCCAGCATTTT,CASSRTDSNQPQHF
-,TRBV6-1,TRBJ2-5,-,TGTGCCAGCAGTCCCTTAGATGGGGAGACCCAGTACTTC,CASSPLDGETQYF
-,TRBV7-9,TRBJ2-7,many,TGTGCCAGCAGCTTAGTGGTAGGAGGCGTCTACGAGCAGTACTTC,CASSLVVGGVYEQYF
-,TRBV12-5,TRBJ2-2,many,TGTGCTACCCGGGGCAGGGAGAACACCGGGGAGCTGTTTTTT,CATRGRENTGELFF
-,TRBV4-3,TRBJ2-5,many,TGCGCCAGCAGCCAAGTGTTAGAGCAAGAGACCCAGTACTTC,CASSQVLEQETQYF
-,TRBV15,TRBJ2-2,-,TGTGCCACCAGCAGACAGACGTGGACAGCGAACACCGGGGAGCTGTTTTTT,CATSRQTWTANTGELFF
-,TRBV5-1,TRBJ1-2,many,TGCGCCAGCAGCTTGGACGGGCAAGGAATCTATGGCTACACCTTC,CASSLDGQGIYGYTF
-,TRBV7-2,TRBJ1-6,-,TGTGCCAGCAGCTTAGAGGCAGGAATTAATTCACCCCTCCACTTT,CASSLEAGINSPLHF
-,TRBV6-5,TRBJ1-1,many,TGTGCCAGCAGTTCTGGACTGGGGACTGAAGCTTTCTTT,CASSSGLGTEAFF
-,TRBV7-2,TRBJ2-5,-,TGTGCCAGCATACGACAGGGTGGGACTGAGACCCAGTACTTC,CASIRQGGTETQYF
TRBD1,TRBV7-4,TRBJ1-5,-,TGTGCCAGCAGCTTAGTCCGGGACAGGGGATTCAGCAATCAGCCCCAGCATTTT,CASSLVRDRGFSNQPQHF
TRBD1,TRBV12-3/TRBV12-4,TRBJ2-7,many,TGTGCCAGCAGTTTAGCGACAGGGCCCTACGAGCAGTACTTC,CASSLATGPYEQYF
-,TRBV6-5,TRBJ1-6,many,TGTGCCAGCAGTTACTCGACCGGCCGGGAGGCCCTCCACTTT,CASSYSTGREALHF